What follows is one TCR beta chain and its context. The antigen is not known. Here immunoSEQ multiplex PCR was the method, and the copy in TCRdb shows in-frame clones only, minus some. This sample has 90,000 to 130,000 clones, with approximately 85% found just once. Germline CDR1 and CDR2: MNHEY and SMNVEV (reference sequence). The CDR3 loop spans 17 amino acids. V dropped 4 bases and J dropped 4; count of bases not matched to a gene: 9. This sample was taken from a study of cytomegalovirus exposure and HLA in healthy donors. Study outcomes and limitations: A classifier reportedly called cytomegalovirus status with high sensitivity and specificity. Most TCR sequences proved rare, with some public TCRs found in many donors. The study listed 164 cytomegalovirus-associated TCR beta chains.

Separate from the approximately 670-subject first cohort, the approximately 120-subject validation cohort was the one that the donors belonged to. This TCR came from a young woman in good health and CMV-seronegative. Specimen: PBMCs. The chain joins TRBV27 to TRBJ2-1; 11 bases line up with TRBD2. The CDR3 loop is CASSSLLAGGGYNEQFF. CDR3 nucleotides: TGTGCCAGCAGTTCCCTCTTAGCGGGGGGGGGTTACAATGAGCAGTTCTTC.